These 29 T cell receptor beta chains share one sample of origin, sequenced in a study of blood T cell repertoires in COVID-19. Using immunoSEQ multiplex PCR, the repertoire was profiled, and TCRdb retains in-frame clones only, with some absent. The sample contains 45,000 or so clones, about 82% of which appear only once. Sequenced material: peripheral blood. Receptor source: a woman aged 60-75 years with acute or convalescent COVID-19.

The chain is built from TRBV6-5 and TRBJ2-3; D uncertain. The V end lost 7 bases, the J end lost 0 bases, and 14 bases lay between the germline ends. Germline V gene lookup returns CDR1 MNHEY and CDR2 SVGAGI. The CDR3 loop spans 15 amino acids. The CDR3 DNA reads as TGTGCCAGCAAGTTGGGCACCACTAGCACAGATACGCAGTATTTT. Translation gives CASKLGTTSTDTQYF.

This chain joins TRBV9 and TRBJ2-3, with 9 positions matching TRBD2. CDR1 and CDR2 (germline): SGDLS, YYNGEE. The junction had 10 bases not matched to a gene; V was cut back by 4 bases and J by 4 bases. The length of the CDR3 is 16 residues. The CDR3 nucleotides read TGTGCCAGCAGCCCCCCGAGTAGCGGGAGTTCAGATACGCAGTATTTT. As protein: CASSPPSSGSSDTQYF.

For this clone: No DNA is shown, since the ends of the CDR3 on it are uncertain; the CDR3 is the one TCRdb lists. The chain is built from TRBV7-9 and TRBJ2-1; the table's D call of TRBD1 was not tested on the DNA. CDR1 SEHNR and CDR2 FQNEAQ come from the germline V gene (reference sequence). The CDR3 spans 19 residues, counting both ends. CDR3: CASSLPTGTAHFGNNEQFF.

The J gene is TRBJ2-2, the V gene TRBV27; no reliable D call. Germline loops: CDR1 MNHEY, CDR2 SMNVEV (reference sequence). The CDR3 runs to 14 residues. V dropped 2 bases and J dropped 4 bases, with 8 bases sitting between them. In nucleotides, the CDR3 is TGTGCCAGCAGTTTAAATAGATTCACCGGGGAGCTGTTTTTT. Amino acid sequence: CASSLNRFTGELFF.

This clone was counted between two and nine times. The rearrangement links TRBV24-1 to TRBJ2-1; D may be TRBD2 (6 bases). CDR1 and CDR2 from the germline V gene are KGHDR and SFDVKD. V lost 5 bases and J 5 bases, leaving 21 bases between the germline ends. The CDR3 has 17 residues. CDR3 DNA: TGTGCCACCAGTGCTCTTCGGGGGAGTAAAGGGGACAATGAGCAGTTCTTC. Its protein is CATSALRGSKGDNEQFF.

This clone was counted between two and nine times. The chain joins TRBV7-2 to TRBJ2-7; D uncertain. This CDR3 contains 13 residues. Per the germline V gene, CDR1 is SGHTA and CDR2 is FQGNSA. V was shortened by 4 bases and J by 0 bases, with 7 bases between the two germline ends. CDR3: CASSSRSSYEQYF. In DNA form, the CDR3 reads TGTGCCAGCAGCTCCCGGAGCTCCTACGAGCAGTACTTC.

In its sample, this clone was seen a few times. The chain has TRBV7-3 and TRBJ1-5; D gene unclear. V lost 2 bases, J lost 7 bases, and 9 bases lay in between. The germline V gene encodes CDR1 SGHTA and CDR2 FQGTGA. The CDR3 consists of 13 residues. As DNA, the CDR3 is TGTGCCAGCAGCTTAGGGCCCCAGCAGCCCCAGCATTTT. This sequence encodes CASSLGPQQPQHF.

This clone was seen only once. The genes are TRBV3-1 (or the pseudogene TRBV3-2) and TRBJ1-1; D remains ambiguous. CDR1 and CDR2 (germline): LGHDT, YNNKEL (reference sequence). V was cut by 1 base and J by 7 bases, with 7 bases left in between. The CDR3 covers 12 residues. The CDR3 spells CASSQVPNEAFF. The CDR3 nucleotides read TGTGCCAGCAGCCAAGTCCCAAATGAAGCTTTCTTT.

The chain couples TRBV21-1 to TRBJ1-5; the table gives TRBD1 as D, unverified against the DNA. TRBV21-1 is a documented pseudogene. This CDR3 is built from 21 residues. CDR3 residues: CASSKSGRYRGSDNSNQPQHF. Here the CDR3 DNA reads TGTGCCAGCAGCAAGTCCGGACGTTACAGGGGGTCAGACAATAGCAATCAGCCCCAGCATTTT.

CDR3 in amino acids: CASRDRGFGNTIYF. The CDR3, as DNA: TGTGCCAGTAGGGACAGGGGATTCGGAAACACCATATATTTT. This chain joins TRBV19 and TRBJ1-3, with TRBD1 identical over 9 bases. The CDR3 has 14 amino acids. V shed 6 bases, J shed 4 bases, and the junction held 4 bases outside the gene matches. Germline V lookup: CDR1 LNHDA, CDR2 SQIVND (reference sequence).

The chain links TRBV5-1 to TRBJ1-1; tentative D call: TRBD1 (5 bases). Germline V lookup: CDR1 SGHRS, CDR2 YFSETQ. With 5 bases removed from V and 0 bases from J, the gap between germline ends came to 17 bases. The CDR3 length is 16 residues. CDR3 in amino acids: CASRSTSTVMNTEAFF. The CDR3 DNA sequence: TGCGCCAGCAGGTCGACGTCGACAGTAATGAACACTGAAGCTTTCTTT.

Note on this clone: Other DNA sequences in this specimen translate into the identical CDR3. The genes are TRBV19 and TRBJ1-1, with D maybe TRBD1 (5 bases). Deletions cut 5 bases from V and 1 base from J, with 5 bases between. Germline loops: CDR1 LNHDA, CDR2 SQIVND (reference sequence). The CDR3 length is 12 residues. CDR3 in DNA: TGTGCCAGTAGTGACAGGAACACTGAAGCTTTCTTT. Protein sequence: CASSDRNTEAFF.

This clone was observed a single time. The chain joins TRBV3-1 (or the pseudogene TRBV3-2) to TRBJ1-1; D is ambiguous. V was cut by 0 bases and J by 0 bases, with 8 bases left in between. This CDR3 has 15 residues. Germline values: CDR1 LGHDT, CDR2 YNNKEL (reference sequence). The CDR3 is CASSQDAGVNTEAFF. CDR3 bases: TGTGCCAGCAGCCAAGATGCCGGAGTGAACACTGAAGCTTTCTTT.

The chain has TRBV7-8 and TRBJ2-7; TRBD1 agrees at 7 bases. The V gene's germline CDR1 is SGHVS and CDR2 FQNEAQ. J lost 6 bases, V lost 6 bases, and 11 bases had no gene match. This CDR3 comprises 14 residues. The CDR3 sequence is CASRPYTGVREQYF. In DNA, the CDR3 is TGTGCCAGCAGGCCTTATACAGGGGTCCGCGAGCAGTACTTC. The full variable domain, with the rest looked up from reference TRBV7-8 and TRBJ2-7, is GAGVSQSPRYKVAKRGQDVALRCDPISGHVSLFWYQQALGQGPEFLTYFQNEAQLDKSGLPSDRFFAERPEGSVSTLKIQRTQQEDSAVYLCASRPYTGVREQYFGPGTRLTVT.

This chain uses TRBV18 with TRBJ1-5; D not certain. Trimming cost V 4 bases and J 3 bases, with 7 bases left between them. Germline values: CDR1 KGHSH, CDR2 LQKENI. The CDR3 has 13 amino acids. Here the CDR3 reads CASSLTYNQPQHF. The CDR3 bases are TGTGCCAGCTCACTGACATACAATCAGCCCCAGCATTTT.

This chain connects TRBV5-1 to TRBJ1-1; D remains unclear. This CDR3 has 14 amino acids. Per germline, CDR1 SGHRS and CDR2 YFSETQ. The V and J ends lost 1 base and 1 base respectively, with 8 bases between them. The DNA of the CDR3 is TGCGCCAGCAGCTTGATGTCCGGGAACACTGAAGCTTTCTTT. Its protein product is CASSLMSGNTEAFF.

This rearrangement joins TRBV12-3 or TRBV12-4 to TRBJ1-1; D may be TRBD1 (5 bases). With 8 bases removed from V and 3 bases from J, the gap between germline ends came to 13 bases. This CDR3 region has 13 residues. CDR3 DNA sequence: TGTGCCAGCTTCCGGGGACTTCACACTGAAGCTTTCTTT. Encoded protein: CASFRGLHTEAFF.

CDR3 nucleotides: TGTGCCAGCAGCTTATTACTAGCGGGAGCCACCGGGGAGCTGTTTTTT. Protein: CASSLLLAGATGELFF. The gene calls are TRBV7-6 and TRBJ2-2; 11 nucleotides line up with TRBD2. Losses at the gene ends were 2 bases for V and 4 bases for J; bases not matched to a gene: 3. This CDR3 spans 16 amino acids. Germline CDR1 reads SGHVS; CDR2 reads FNYEAQ.

This chain links TRBV12-5 with TRBJ2-4, with TRBD2 matching over 8 bases. CDR3 length equals 16 residues. Trimming cost V 7 bases and J 1 base; bases outside gene matches: 9. In germline, CDR1 is LGHNT, CDR2 FRNRAP. CDR3 residues: CASDSPTGGAKNIQYF. The CDR3 bases are TGTGCTAGTGACTCACCAACGGGGGGGGCCAAAAACATTCAGTACTTC.

The chain employs TRBV6-5 and TRBJ2-1, with 9 nucleotides matching TRBD2. The CDR3 runs to 14 residues. V shed 7 bases and J 7 bases; nucleotides not matched to a gene: 8. Germline CDR1 and CDR2: MNHEY and SVGAGI. CDR3 nucleotides: TGTGCCAGCACGGGCGGGGGGGCCTTGAATGAGCAGTTCTTC. Protein: CASTGGGALNEQFF.

The chain couples TRBV29-1 to TRBJ2-7; 8 bases fit TRBD1. V was clipped by 6 bases and J by 0 bases; unmatched bases: 7. The CDR3 contains 14 residues. In germline, CDR1 is SQVTM, CDR2 ANQGSEA. Here the CDR3 reads CSVQRQGSSYEQYF. The CDR3 bases are TGCAGCGTCCAACGACAGGGGAGCTCCTACGAGCAGTACTTC.

This clone appeared once. The chain joins TRBV6-1 to TRBJ1-4; D possibly corresponds to TRBD1 (6 bases). Trimming removed 3 bases at V and 6 bases at J, with 14 bases between. The CDR3 length is 15 residues. Looked up from germline, CDR1 is MNHNS and CDR2 is SASEGT. CDR3 sequence reads: CASSESTGNYEKLFF. The DNA of the CDR3 is TGTGCCAGCAGTGAGTCAACAGGGAACTATGAAAAACTGTTTTTT.

The CDR3 DNA reads TGTGCCAGCAGTTTTAGCGGGGACTCCTACGAGCAGTACTTC. It translates to CASSFSGDSYEQYF. This chain uses TRBV27 with TRBJ2-7; 8 nucleotides agree with TRBD2. Germline trimming cut 3 bases from V and 0 bases from J; bases unmatched to any gene: 1. This CDR3 is 14 amino acids long. The germline V gene has CDR1 MNHEY and CDR2 SMNVEV (reference sequence).

The J gene is TRBJ1-2, the V gene TRBV3-1 (or the pseudogene TRBV3-2); 8 bases line up with TRBD1. J gave up 7 bases and V 6 bases, and 4 bases lay outside the gene matches. Germline CDR1 is LGHDT and CDR2 is YNNKEL (reference sequence). CDR3 length: 12 amino acids. DNA for the CDR3: TGTGCCAGCAGAATCGGACAGGGTGGCTACACCTTC. Translating gives CASRIGQGGYTF.

This clone has only a few counts. V gene TRBV6-5 combines with J gene TRBJ2-7, with TRBD2 as a possible D gene (5 bases). Germline CDR1 MNHEY, CDR2 SVGAGI. V was pared by 6 bases and J by 6 bases, with 12 bases between. CDR3 size: 12 residues. CDR3 DNA sequence: TGTGCCAGCAGCCCGGCGGGCGTCGAGCAGTACTTC. Its translation is CASSPAGVEQYF.

This sequence joins TRBV7-6 and TRBJ2-1; 10 positions agree with TRBD2. The CDR3 has 16 residues. Germline lookup yields CDR1 SGHVS and CDR2 FNYEAQ. V shed 2 bases, J shed 4 bases, and the junction held 5 bases outside the gene matches. The CDR3 reads CASSLILAGTYNEQFF. In nucleotides, the CDR3 is TGTGCCAGCAGCTTAATACTAGCGGGGACATACAATGAGCAGTTCTTC.

CDR3 coding DNA: TGCAGCGTAGGCGAGGTACAAAACACCGGGGAGCTGTTTTTT. Protein sequence: CSVGEVQNTGELFF. This rearrangement joins TRBV29-1 to TRBJ2-2; the D is unclear. Germline CDR1 SQVTM, CDR2 ANQGSEA. V was cut by 6 bases and J by 2 bases, with 13 bases left in between. The length of the CDR3 is 14 residues.

CDR3 DNA: TGTGCCAGCAGCGTGGATCCCGGACTAGCGGGAGGGCGTGAGCAGTACTTC. It is translated as CASSVDPGLAGGREQYF. V usage is TRBV9 and J usage is TRBJ2-7; 15 positions agree with TRBD2. With 2 bases clipped from V and 7 bases from J, the junction kept 10 bases outside the gene matches. Germline loops: CDR1 SGDLS, CDR2 YYNGEE. The CDR3 covers 17 residues.

The chain is built from TRBV19 and TRBJ1-1, with a tentative D call TRBD1 (5 bases). The germline V gene has CDR1 LNHDA and CDR2 SQIVND (reference sequence). V dropped 3 bases and J dropped 5 bases, with 16 bases sitting between them. The CDR3 spans 15 residues. CDR3 bases: TGTGCCAGTAGTATCCGGGGCCCACGGGGGACTGAAGCTTTCTTT. Protein: CASSIRGPRGTEAFF.